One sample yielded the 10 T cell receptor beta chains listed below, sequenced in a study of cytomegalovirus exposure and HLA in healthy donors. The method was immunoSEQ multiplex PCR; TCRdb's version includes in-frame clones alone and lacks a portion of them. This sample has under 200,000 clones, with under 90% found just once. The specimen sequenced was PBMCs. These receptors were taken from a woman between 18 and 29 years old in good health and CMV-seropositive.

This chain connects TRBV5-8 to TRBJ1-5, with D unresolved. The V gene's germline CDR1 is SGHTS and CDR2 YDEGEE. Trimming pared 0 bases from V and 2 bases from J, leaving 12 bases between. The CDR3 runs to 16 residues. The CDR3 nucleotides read TGTGCCAGCAGCTTGGTTCCTGGCCGCCGCAATCAGCCCCAGCATTTT. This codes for CASSLVPGRRNQPQHF.

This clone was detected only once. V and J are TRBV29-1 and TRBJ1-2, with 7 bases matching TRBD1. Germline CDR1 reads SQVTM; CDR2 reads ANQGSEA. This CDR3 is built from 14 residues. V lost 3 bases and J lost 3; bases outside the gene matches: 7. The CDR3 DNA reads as TGCAGCGTTGAGGGTAGGGGGCGAGACTATGGCTACACCTTC. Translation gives CSVEGRGRDYGYTF.

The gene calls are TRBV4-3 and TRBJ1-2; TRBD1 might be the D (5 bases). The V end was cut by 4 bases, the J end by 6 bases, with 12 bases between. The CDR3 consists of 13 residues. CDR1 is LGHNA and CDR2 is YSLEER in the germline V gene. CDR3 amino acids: CASSLRGEHGYTF. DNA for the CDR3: TGCGCCAGCAGCCTCCGGGGGGAACATGGCTACACCTTC.

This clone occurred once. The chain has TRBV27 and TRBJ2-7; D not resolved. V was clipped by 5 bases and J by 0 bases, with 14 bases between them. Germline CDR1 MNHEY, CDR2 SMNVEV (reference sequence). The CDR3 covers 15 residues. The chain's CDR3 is CASSRSPSGSYEQYF. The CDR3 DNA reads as TGTGCCAGCAGTCGTAGCCCCTCGGGCTCCTACGAGCAGTACTTC.

The CDR3: CASRGQGTYEQYF. The CDR3 bases are TGTGCCAGCAGGGGACAGGGAACCTACGAGCAGTACTTC. The gene calls are TRBV27 and TRBJ2-7, with 9 bases that match TRBD1. After removal of 6 bases from V and 2 bases from J, the junction contained 2 bases not matched to a gene. The CDR3 spans 13 residues. Germline lookup yields CDR1 MNHEY and CDR2 SMNVEV (reference sequence).

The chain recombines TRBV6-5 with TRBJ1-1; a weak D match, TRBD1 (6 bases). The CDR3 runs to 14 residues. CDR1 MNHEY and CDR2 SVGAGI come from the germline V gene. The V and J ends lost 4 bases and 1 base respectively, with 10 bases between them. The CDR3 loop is CASSFSQGNTEAFF. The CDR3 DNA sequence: TGTGCCAGCAGTTTCTCACAGGGGAACACTGAAGCTTTCTTT.

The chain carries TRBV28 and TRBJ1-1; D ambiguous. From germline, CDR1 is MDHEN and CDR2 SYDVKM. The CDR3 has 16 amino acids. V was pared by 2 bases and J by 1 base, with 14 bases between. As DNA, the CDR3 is TGTGCCAGCAGTTTACCCAGGCACGCTCCGAACACTGAAGCTTTCTTT. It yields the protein CASSLPRHAPNTEAFF.

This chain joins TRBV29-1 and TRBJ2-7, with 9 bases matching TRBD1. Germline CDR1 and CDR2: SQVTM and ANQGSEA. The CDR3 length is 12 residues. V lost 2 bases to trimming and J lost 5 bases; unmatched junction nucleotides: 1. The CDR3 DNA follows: TGCAGCGTTGAATGGACAGGGGACGAGCAGTACTTC. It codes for CSVEWTGDEQYF.

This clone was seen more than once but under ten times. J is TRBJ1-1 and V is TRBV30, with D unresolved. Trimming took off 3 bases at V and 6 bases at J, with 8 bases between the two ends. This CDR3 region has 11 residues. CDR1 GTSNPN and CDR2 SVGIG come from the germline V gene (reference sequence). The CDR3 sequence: CAWRRAAEAFF. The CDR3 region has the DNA TGTGCCTGGAGGAGGGCGGCTGAAGCTTTCTTT.

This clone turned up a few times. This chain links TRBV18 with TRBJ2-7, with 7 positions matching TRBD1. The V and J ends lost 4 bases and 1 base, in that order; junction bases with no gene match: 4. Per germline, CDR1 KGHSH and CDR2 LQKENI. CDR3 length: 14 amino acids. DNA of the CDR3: TGTGCCAGCTCACACCAGGGGGAGTCCTACGAGCAGTACTTC. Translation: CASSHQGESYEQYF. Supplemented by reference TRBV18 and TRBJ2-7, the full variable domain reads NAGVMQNPRHLVRRRGQEARLRCSPMKGHSHVYWYRQLPEEGLKFMVYLQKENIIDESGMPKERFSAEFPKEGPSILRIQQVVRGDSAAYFCASSHQGESYEQYFGPGTRLTVT.